Listed here are 13 T cell receptor beta chains from one sample, sequenced in a study of blood T cells in healthy people across ages. The authors ran a second PCR of 7 to 11 cycles using a sample-barcoded 5' primer and a J-beta primer mix. TCRdb processed the 5' RACE reads anew with MiXCR; each CDR3 protein has one entry. The sample contains about 1.8 million distinct CDR3 sequences, just under 50% of which appear only once. The sample was blood. The source is a woman aged 40 to 50 in good health.

The chain uses TRBV10-3 and TRBJ2-7; D is tentatively TRBD1 or TRBD2 (5 bases each). Germline V CDR1 and CDR2: ENHRY, SYGVKD. Deletions cut 3 bases from V and 0 bases from J, with 12 bases between. There are 15 residues in the CDR3. CDR3 DNA: TGTGCCATCAGTGAATCGGGGCTGAGCTCCTACGAGCAGTACTTC. It specifies CAISESGLSSYEQYF.

The chain uses TRBV9 and TRBJ2-3; 10 bases fit TRBD2. V shed 0 bases and J 11 bases; nucleotides not matched to a gene: 3. The CDR3 has 13 residues. Germline V gene lookup returns CDR1 SGDLS and CDR2 YYNGEE. CDR3 DNA sequence: TGTGCCAGCAGCGTAGCCCAGCGGGGGGGGCAGTATTTT. It encodes CASSVAQRGGQYF. The whole variable domain, filled in from reference TRBV9 and TRBJ2-3, reads DSGVTQTPKHLITATGQRVTLRCSPRSGDLSVYWYQQSLDQGLQFLIQYYNGEERAKGNILERFSAQQFPDLHSELNLSSLELGDSALYFCASSVAQRGGQYFGPGTRLTVL.

The rearrangement uses TRBV9 and TRBJ2-1; TRBD2 agrees at 9 bases. V gave up 4 bases and J gave up 3 bases; unmatched junction bases: 2. Per the germline V gene, CDR1 is SGDLS and CDR2 is YYNGEE. This CDR3 comprises 14 residues. CDR3 nucleotides: TGTGCCAGCAGCACTAGCGGGCGCTACAATGAGCAGTTCTTC. It specifies CASSTSGRYNEQFF.

This clonotype was detected only a few times. The J gene is TRBJ2-3, the V gene TRBV7-2, with TRBD2 matching 13 bases. The V gene's germline CDR1 is SGHTA and CDR2 FQGNSA. This CDR3 has 16 residues. V lost 2 bases and J lost 4; bases outside the gene matches: 3. CDR3 nucleotide sequence: TGTGCCAGCAGCTTACGGACTAGCGGGGGAGCAGATACGCAGTATTTT. Residues: CASSLRTSGGADTQYF.

The chain is built from TRBV11-3 and TRBJ2-1, with 9 bases identical to TRBD1. Germline CDR1 is SGHNT and CDR2 is YENEEA. The CDR3 spans 16 residues. With 5 bases clipped from V and 6 bases from J, the junction kept 11 bases outside the gene matches. The CDR3 loop is CASSLATGTGRNEQFF. The CDR3, as DNA: TGTGCCAGCAGCCTGGCGACAGGGACAGGGCGCAATGAGCAGTTCTTC.

The table lists this clonotype with a few counts. The J gene is TRBJ2-6, the V gene TRBV6-2 or TRBV6-3; 8 nucleotides agree with TRBD1. CDR1 and CDR2 (germline): MNHEY, SVGEGT. This CDR3 region has 18 residues. V dropped 6 bases and J dropped 0; count of bases not matched to a gene: 10. CDR3 sequence reads: CASSLGQGYSSGANVLTF. In DNA form, the CDR3 reads TGTGCCAGCAGCCTAGGACAGGGCTATAGCTCTGGGGCCAACGTCCTGACTTTC.

Notes on this clonotype: A read error may explain this, as a much larger clone is one base away. The CDR3 protein is CANSPLAAHQETQYF. In DNA form, the CDR3 reads TGTGCCAACAGCCCCCTAGCGGCCCACCAAGAGACCCAGTACTTC. The V gene is TRBV7-3, the J gene TRBJ2-5; TRBD2 matches at 7 bases. This CDR3 region has 15 residues. Germline CDR1 is SGHTA and CDR2 is FQGTGA.

The V gene is TRBV5-1, the J gene TRBJ1-5; TRBD1 is a possible D gene (6 bases). V lost 0 bases to trimming and J lost 6 bases, with 16 bases between them. CDR1 and CDR2 from the germline V gene are SGHRS and YFSETQ. The CDR3 contains 16 residues. The DNA of the CDR3 is TGCGCCAGCAGCTTGGCCGGGACATCGGGGGGTCAGCCCCAGCATTTT. This sequence encodes CASSLAGTSGGQPQHF.

This chain connects TRBV7-9 to TRBJ2-2; TRBD2 matches 9 bases. The ends lost 0 bases at V and 0 bases at J; junction bases unmatched: 2. Germline V lookup: CDR1 SEHNR, CDR2 FQNEAQ (reference sequence). CDR3 length equals 17 residues. This CDR3 reads CASSLASGGTNTGELFF. DNA of the CDR3: TGTGCCAGCAGCTTAGCAAGCGGGGGGACGAACACCGGGGAGCTGTTTTTT. Full variable domain (outside the CDR3, taken from reference TRBV7-9 and TRBJ2-2): DTGVSQNPRHKITKRGQNVTFRCDPISEHNRLYWYRQTLGQGPEFLTYFQNEAQLEKSRLLSDRFSAERPKGSFSTLEIQRTEQGDSAMYLCASSLASGGTNTGELFFGEGSRLTVL.

The chain is built from TRBV6-2 or TRBV6-3 and TRBJ2-3; D is ambiguous. Trimming took off 7 bases at V and 2 bases at J, with 7 bases between the two ends. Germline values: CDR1 MNHEY, CDR2 SVGEGT. This CDR3 region has 12 residues. CDR3 residues: CASTENTDTQYF. The CDR3 region has the DNA TGTGCCAGCACCGAGAACACAGATACGCAGTATTTT.

This chain uses TRBV6-1 with TRBJ2-6; D is undetermined. There are 17 residues in the CDR3. Germline CDR1 is MNHNS and CDR2 is SASEGT. V was shortened by 3 bases and J by 7 bases, with 19 bases between the two germline ends. The CDR3 region is CASSDLGTPLNANVLTF. In nucleotides, the CDR3 is TGTGCCAGCAGTGACCTAGGCACCCCCTTAAACGCCAACGTCCTGACTTTC.

V is TRBV5-8 and J is TRBJ2-5; 8 nucleotides agree with TRBD1. Germline CDR1 reads SGHTS; CDR2 reads YDEGEE. This CDR3 is built from 14 residues. J was trimmed by 5 bases and V by 4 bases; bases with no gene match: 7. The CDR3 region has the DNA TGTGCCAGCAGCGCCATGACAGGGGTGGAGACCCAGTACTTC. It specifies CASSAMTGVETQYF.

The V gene is TRBV10-1, the J gene TRBJ2-5, with 8 bases fitting TRBD2. The CDR3 sequence is 15 residues long. V lost 0 bases, J lost 5 bases, and 5 bases stayed unmatched. Germline values: CDR1 WNHNN, CDR2 SYGVQD (reference sequence). The CDR3 sequence is CASSESKRGTETQYF. Here the CDR3 DNA reads TGCGCCAGCAGTGAGTCGAAGCGGGGGACGGAGACCCAGTACTTC.